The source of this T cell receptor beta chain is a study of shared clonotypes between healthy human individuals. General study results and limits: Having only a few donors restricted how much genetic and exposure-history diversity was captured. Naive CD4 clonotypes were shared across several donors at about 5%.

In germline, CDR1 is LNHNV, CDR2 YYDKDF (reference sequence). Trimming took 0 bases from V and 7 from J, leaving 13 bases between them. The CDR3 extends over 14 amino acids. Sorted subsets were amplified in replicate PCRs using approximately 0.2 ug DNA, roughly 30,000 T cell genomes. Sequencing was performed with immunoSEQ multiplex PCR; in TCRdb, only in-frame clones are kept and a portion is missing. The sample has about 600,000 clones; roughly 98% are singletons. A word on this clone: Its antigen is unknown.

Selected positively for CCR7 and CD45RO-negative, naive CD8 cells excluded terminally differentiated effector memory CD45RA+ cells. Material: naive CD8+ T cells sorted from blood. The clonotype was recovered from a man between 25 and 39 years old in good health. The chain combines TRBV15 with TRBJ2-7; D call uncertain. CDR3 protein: CATSRDLFSKEQYF. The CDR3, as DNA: TGTGCCACCAGCAGAGATCTCTTCTCGAAGGAGCAGTACTTC. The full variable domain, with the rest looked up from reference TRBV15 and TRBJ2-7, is DAMVIQNPRYQVTQFGKPVTLSCSQTLNHNVMYWYQQKSSQAPKLLFHYYDKDFNNEADTPDNFQSRRPNTSFCFLDIRSPGLGDTAMYLCATSRDLFSKEQYFGPGTRLTVT.